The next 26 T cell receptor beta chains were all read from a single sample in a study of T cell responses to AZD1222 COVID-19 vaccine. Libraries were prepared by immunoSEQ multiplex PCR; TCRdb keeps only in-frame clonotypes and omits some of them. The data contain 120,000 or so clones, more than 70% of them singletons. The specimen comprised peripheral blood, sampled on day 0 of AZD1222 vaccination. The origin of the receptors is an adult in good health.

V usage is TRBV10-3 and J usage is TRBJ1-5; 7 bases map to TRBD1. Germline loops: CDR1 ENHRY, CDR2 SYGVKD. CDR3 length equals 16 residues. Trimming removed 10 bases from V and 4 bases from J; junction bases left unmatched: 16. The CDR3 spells CATGGGGADGNQPQHF. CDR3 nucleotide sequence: TGTGCCACTGGCGGAGGGGGCGCGGACGGGAATCAGCCCCAGCATTTT.

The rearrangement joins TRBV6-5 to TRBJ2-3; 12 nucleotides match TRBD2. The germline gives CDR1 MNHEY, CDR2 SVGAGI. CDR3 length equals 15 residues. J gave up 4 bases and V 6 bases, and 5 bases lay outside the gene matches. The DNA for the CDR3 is TGTGCCAGCAGCCGGACTAGCGGGGAGGCAGATACGCAGTATTTT. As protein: CASSRTSGEADTQYF.

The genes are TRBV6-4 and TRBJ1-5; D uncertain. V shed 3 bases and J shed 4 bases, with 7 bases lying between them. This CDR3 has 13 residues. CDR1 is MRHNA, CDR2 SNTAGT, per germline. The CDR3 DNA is TGTGCCAGCAGTGAGAATTTTAATCAGCCCCAGCATTTT. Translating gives CASSENFNQPQHF.

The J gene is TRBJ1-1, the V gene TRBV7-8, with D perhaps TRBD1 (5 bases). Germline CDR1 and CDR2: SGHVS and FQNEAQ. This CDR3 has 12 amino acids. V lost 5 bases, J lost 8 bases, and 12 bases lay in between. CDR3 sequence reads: CASSADRMEAFF. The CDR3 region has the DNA TGTGCCAGCAGCGCTGACAGAATGGAAGCTTTCTTT.

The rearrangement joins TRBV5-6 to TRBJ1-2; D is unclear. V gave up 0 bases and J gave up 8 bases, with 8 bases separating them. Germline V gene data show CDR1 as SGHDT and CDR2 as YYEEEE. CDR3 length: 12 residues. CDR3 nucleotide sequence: TGTGCCAGCAGCTTGGGTCCAGGAGGCTACACCTTC. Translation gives CASSLGPGGYTF. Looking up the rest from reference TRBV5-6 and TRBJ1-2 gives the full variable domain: DAGVTQSPTHLIKTRGQQVTLRCSPKSGHDTVSWYQQALGQGPQFIFQYYEEEERQRGNFPDRFSGHQFPNYSSELNVNALLLGDSALYLCASSLGPGGYTFGSGTRLTVV.

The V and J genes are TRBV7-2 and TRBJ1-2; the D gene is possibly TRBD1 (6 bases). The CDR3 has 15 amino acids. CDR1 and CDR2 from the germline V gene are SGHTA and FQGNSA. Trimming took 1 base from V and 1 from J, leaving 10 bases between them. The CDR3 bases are TGTGCCAGCAGCTTAGAAGGACAGAGTAACTATGGCTACACCTTC. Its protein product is CASSLEGQSNYGYTF. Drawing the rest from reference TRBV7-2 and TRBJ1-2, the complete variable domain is GAGVSQSPSNKVTEKGKDVELRCDPISGHTALYWYRQSLGQGLEFLIYFQGNSAPDKSGLPSDRFSAERTGGSVSTLTIQRTQQEDSAVYLCASSLEGQSNYGYTFGSGTRLTVV.

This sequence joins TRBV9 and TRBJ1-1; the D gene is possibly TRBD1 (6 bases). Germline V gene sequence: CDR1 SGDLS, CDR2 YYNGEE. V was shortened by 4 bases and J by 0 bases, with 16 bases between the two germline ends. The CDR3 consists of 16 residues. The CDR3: CASSSRQELMNTEAFF. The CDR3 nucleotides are TGTGCCAGCAGCTCCCGACAGGAACTAATGAACACTGAAGCTTTCTTT.

The CDR3 sequence: CASSFRSSGANVLTF. The DNA for the CDR3 is TGTGCCAGCAGCTTTAGGAGCTCTGGGGCCAACGTCCTGACTTTC. The J gene is TRBJ2-6, the V gene TRBV5-5; D is unresolved. The V and J ends lost 2 bases and 0 bases respectively, with 6 bases between them. The CDR3 totals 15 residues. CDR1 and CDR2 from the germline V gene are SGHKS and YYEKEE (reference sequence).

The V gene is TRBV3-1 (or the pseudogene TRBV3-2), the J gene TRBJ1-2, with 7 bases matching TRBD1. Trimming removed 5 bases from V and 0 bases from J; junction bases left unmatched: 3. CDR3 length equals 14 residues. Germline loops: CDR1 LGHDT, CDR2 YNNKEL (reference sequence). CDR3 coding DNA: TGTGCCAGCAGCTCCGGGACAGCTAACTATGGCTACACCTTC. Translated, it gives CASSSGTANYGYTF.

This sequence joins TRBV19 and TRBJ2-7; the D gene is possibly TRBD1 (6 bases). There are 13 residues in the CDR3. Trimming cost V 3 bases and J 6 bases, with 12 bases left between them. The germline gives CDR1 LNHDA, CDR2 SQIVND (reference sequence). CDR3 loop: CASSIQGLGEQYF. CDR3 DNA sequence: TGTGCCAGTAGTATCCAGGGGCTGGGCGAGCAGTACTTC.

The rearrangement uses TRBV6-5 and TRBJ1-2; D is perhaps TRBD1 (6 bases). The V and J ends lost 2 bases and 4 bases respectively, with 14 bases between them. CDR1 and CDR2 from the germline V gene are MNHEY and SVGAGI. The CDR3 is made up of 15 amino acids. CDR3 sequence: CASSYGGLGTYGYTF. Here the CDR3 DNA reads TGTGCCAGCAGTTACGGGGGCTTGGGGACCTATGGCTACACCTTC.

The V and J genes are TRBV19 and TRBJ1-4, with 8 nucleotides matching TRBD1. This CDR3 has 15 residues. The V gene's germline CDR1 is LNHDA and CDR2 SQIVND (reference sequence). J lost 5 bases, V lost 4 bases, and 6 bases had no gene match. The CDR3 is CASSTDRVGNEKLFF. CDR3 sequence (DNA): TGTGCCAGTAGTACGGACAGGGTGGGAAATGAAAAACTGTTTTTT.

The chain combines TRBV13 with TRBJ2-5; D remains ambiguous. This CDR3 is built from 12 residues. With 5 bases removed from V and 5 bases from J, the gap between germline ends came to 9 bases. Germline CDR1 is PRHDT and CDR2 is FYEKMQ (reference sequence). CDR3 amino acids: CASSVRLETQYF. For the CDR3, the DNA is TGTGCCAGCAGCGTTAGATTGGAGACCCAGTACTTC.

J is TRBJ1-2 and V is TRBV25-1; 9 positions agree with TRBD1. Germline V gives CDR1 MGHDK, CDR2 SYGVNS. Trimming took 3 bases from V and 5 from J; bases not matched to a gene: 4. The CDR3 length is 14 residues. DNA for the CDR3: TGTGCCAGCAGTGACGGACAGGGGTGGTATGGCTACACCTTC. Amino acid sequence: CASSDGQGWYGYTF.

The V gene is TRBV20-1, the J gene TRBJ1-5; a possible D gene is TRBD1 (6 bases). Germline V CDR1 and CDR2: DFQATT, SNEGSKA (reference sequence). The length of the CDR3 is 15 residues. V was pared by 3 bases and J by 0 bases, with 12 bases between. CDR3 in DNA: TGCAGTGCTAGTGACAGGACACTTAGCAATCAGCCCCAGCATTTT. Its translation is CSASDRTLSNQPQHF.

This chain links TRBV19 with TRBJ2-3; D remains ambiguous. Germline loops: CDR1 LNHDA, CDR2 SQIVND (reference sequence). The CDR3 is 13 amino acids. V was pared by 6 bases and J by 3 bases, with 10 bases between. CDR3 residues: CASRLQITDTQYF. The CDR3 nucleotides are TGTGCCAGTAGGTTACAGATTACAGATACGCAGTATTTT.

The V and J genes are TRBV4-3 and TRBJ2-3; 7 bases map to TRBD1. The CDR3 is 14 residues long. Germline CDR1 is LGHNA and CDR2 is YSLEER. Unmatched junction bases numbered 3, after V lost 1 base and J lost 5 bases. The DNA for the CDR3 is TGCGCCAGCAGCCAAGGCCAGGGGGTAGATACGCAGTATTTT. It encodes CASSQGQGVDTQYF.

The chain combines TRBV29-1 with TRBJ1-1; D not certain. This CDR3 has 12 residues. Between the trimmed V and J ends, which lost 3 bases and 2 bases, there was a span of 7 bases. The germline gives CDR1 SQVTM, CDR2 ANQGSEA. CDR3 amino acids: CSVDLANTEAFF. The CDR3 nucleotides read TGCAGCGTTGACCTTGCCAACACTGAAGCTTTCTTT.

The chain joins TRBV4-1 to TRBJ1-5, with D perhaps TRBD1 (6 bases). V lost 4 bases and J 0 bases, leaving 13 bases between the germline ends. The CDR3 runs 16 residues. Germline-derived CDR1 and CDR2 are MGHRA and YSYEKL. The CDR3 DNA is TGCGCCAGCAGCCCATCAGGGGACGGTAGCAATCAGCCCCAGCATTTT. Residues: CASSPSGDGSNQPQHF.

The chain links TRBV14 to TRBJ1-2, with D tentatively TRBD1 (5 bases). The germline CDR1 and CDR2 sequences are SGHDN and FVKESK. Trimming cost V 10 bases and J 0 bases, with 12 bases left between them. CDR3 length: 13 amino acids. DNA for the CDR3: TGTGCCACCCAGGGATCAGCTAACTATGGCTACACCTTC. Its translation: CATQGSANYGYTF. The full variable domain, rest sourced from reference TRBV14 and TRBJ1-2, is EAGVTQFPSHSVIEKGQTVTLRCDPISGHDNLYWYRRVMGKEIKFLLHFVKESKQDESGMPNNRFLAERTGGTYSTLKVQPAELEDSGVYFCATQGSANYGYTFGSGTRLTVV.

In DNA, the CDR3 is TGTGCCAGCAGCGCCGACAGGGTGCGTTATGGCTACACCTTC. Protein: CASSADRVRYGYTF. The V call is TRBV7-8, the J call TRBJ1-2; TRBD1 aligns across 7 bases. J lost 5 bases, V lost 5 bases, and 8 bases had no gene match. This CDR3 has 14 amino acids. CDR1 and CDR2 from the germline V gene are SGHVS and FQNEAQ.

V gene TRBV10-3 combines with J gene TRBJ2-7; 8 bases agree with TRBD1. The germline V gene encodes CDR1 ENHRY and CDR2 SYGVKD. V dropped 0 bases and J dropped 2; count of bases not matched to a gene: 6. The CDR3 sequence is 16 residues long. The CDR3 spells CAISESVGQAAYEQYF. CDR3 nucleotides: TGTGCCATCAGTGAGTCGGTGGGACAGGCTGCCTACGAGCAGTACTTC.

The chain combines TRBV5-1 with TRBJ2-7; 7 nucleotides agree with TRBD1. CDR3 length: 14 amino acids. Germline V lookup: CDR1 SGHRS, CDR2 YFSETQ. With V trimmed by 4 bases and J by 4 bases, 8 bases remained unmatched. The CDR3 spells CASSRGGGMYEQYF. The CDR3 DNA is TGCGCCAGCAGCCGAGGGGGCGGAATGTACGAGCAGTACTTC.

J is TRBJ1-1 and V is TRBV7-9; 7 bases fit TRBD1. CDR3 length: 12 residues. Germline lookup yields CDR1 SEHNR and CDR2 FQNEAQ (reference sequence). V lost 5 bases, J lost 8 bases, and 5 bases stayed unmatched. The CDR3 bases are TGTGCCAGCAGCCGGGCGGACAGGGAAGCTTTCTTT. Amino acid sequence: CASSRADREAFF.

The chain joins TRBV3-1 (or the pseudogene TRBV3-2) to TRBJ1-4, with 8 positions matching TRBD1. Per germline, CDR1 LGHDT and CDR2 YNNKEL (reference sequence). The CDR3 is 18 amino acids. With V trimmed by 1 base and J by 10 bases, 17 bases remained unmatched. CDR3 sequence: CASSQAQIRTGSMGKLFF. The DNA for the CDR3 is TGTGCCAGCAGCCAAGCTCAGATCCGGACAGGGAGTATGGGAAAACTGTTTTTT.

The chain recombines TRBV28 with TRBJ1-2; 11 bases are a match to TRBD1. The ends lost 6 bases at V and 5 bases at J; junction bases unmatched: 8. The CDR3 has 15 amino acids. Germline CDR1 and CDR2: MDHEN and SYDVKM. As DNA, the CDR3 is TGTGCCAGCAGAGTCCAAGGGACAGGGGGGTATGGCTACACCTTC. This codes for CASRVQGTGGYGYTF.